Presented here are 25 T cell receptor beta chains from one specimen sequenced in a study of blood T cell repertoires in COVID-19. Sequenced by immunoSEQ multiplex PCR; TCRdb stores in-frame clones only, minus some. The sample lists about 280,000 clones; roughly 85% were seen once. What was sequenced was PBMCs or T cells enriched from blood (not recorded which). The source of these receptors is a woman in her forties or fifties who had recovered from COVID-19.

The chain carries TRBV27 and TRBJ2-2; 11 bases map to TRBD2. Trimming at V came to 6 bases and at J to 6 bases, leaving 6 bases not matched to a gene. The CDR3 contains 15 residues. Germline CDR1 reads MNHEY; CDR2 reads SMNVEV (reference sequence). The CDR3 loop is CASSLGLAGSGELFF. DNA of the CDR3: TGTGCCAGCAGCCTAGGACTAGCGGGTTCCGGGGAGCTGTTTTTT.

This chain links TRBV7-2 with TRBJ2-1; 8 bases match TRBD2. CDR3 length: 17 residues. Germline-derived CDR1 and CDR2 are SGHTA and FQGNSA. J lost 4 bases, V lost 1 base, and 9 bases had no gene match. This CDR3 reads CASSLVIGLAGYNEQFF. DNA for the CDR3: TGTGCCAGCAGCTTAGTGATCGGGCTAGCGGGTTACAATGAGCAGTTCTTC.

CDR3 residues: CASSGGRQTSYEQYF. The CDR3 DNA follows: TGTGCCAGTAGTGGTGGACGACAGACCTCCTACGAGCAGTACTTC. The rearrangement uses TRBV19 and TRBJ2-7, with a possible D match to TRBD1 (5 bases). Trimming left V 5 bases short and J 0 bases short, with 14 bases between. CDR1 is LNHDA, CDR2 SQIVND, per germline (reference sequence). CDR3 length: 15 amino acids.

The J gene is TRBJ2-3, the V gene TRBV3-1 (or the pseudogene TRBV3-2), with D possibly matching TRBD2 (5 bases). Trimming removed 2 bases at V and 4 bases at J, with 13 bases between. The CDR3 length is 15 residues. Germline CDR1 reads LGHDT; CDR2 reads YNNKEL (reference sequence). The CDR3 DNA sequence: TGTGCCAGCAGCCAATTTGTTCACGGGGCAGATACGCAGTATTTT. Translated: CASSQFVHGADTQYF.

The CDR3 nucleotides are TGTGCCATCAGTGAGGGACTAGCGGGGCCGATCCAGGAGACCCAGTACTTC. It yields the protein CAISEGLAGPIQETQYF. The chain is built from TRBV10-3 and TRBJ2-5, with 12 bases aligning to TRBD2. Germline V gene lookup returns CDR1 ENHRY and CDR2 SYGVKD. J was trimmed by 5 bases and V by 2 bases; bases with no gene match: 9. The length of the CDR3 is 17 residues.

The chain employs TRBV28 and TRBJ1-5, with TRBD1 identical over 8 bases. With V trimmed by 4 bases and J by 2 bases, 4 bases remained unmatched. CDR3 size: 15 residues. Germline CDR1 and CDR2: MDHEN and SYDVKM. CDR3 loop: CASSYPGQGNQPQHF. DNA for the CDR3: TGTGCCAGCAGTTATCCGGGACAGGGCAATCAGCCCCAGCATTTT.

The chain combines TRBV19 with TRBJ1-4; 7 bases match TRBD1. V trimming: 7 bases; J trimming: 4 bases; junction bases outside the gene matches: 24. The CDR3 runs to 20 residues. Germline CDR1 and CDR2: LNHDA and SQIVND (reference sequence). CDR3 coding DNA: TGTGCCAGTATGGCTCGGGAAGACTGGGACAGCCTATATGGTAATGAAAAACTGTTTTTT. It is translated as CASMAREDWDSLYGNEKLFF.

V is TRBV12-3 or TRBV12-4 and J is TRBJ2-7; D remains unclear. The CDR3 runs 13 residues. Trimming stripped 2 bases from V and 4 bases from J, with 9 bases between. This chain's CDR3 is CASSLSLRYEQYF. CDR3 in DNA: TGTGCCAGCAGTTTAAGTCTGAGATACGAGCAGTACTTC.

CDR3 protein: CASSPRQGFNEKLFF. As DNA, the CDR3 is TGTGCCAGCTCACCAAGACAGGGGTTTAATGAAAAACTGTTTTTT. V and J are TRBV18 and TRBJ1-4; 8 nucleotides align to TRBD1. Looked up from germline, CDR1 is KGHSH and CDR2 is LQKENI. Trimming took 2 bases from V and 4 from J; bases not matched to a gene: 3. The CDR3 has 15 residues.

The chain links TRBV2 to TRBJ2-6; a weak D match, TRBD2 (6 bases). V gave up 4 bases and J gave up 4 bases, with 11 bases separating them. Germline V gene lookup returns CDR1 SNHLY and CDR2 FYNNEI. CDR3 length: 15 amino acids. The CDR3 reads CASSVRGAGANVLTF. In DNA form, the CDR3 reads TGTGCCAGCAGTGTTCGCGGGGCCGGGGCCAACGTCCTGACTTTC.

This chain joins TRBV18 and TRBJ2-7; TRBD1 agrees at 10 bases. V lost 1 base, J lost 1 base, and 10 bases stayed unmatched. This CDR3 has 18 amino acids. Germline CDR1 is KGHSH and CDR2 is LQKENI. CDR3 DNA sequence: TGTGCCAGCTCACCACTGGGACAGGGGTCCTCTCCGTCCTACGAGCAGTACTTC. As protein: CASSPLGQGSSPSYEQYF.

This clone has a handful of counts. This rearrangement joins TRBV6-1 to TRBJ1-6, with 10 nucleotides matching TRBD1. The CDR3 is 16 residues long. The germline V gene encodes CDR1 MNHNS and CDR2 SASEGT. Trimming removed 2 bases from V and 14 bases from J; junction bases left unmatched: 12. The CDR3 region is CASSENVGQGGGALHF. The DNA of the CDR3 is TGTGCCAGCAGTGAAAACGTCGGACAGGGGGGTGGGGCCCTCCACTTT.

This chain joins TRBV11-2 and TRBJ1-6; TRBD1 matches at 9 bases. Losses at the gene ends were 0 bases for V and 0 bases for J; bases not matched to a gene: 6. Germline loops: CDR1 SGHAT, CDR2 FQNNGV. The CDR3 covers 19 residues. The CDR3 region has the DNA TGTGCCAGCAGCTTAGAGGGACAGGGAAAATACTCCTATAATTCACCCCTCCACTTT. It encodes CASSLEGQGKYSYNSPLHF.

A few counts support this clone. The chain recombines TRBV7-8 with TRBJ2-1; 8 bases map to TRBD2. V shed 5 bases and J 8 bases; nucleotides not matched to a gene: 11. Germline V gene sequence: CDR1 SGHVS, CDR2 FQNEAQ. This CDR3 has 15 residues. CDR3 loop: CASSLQAGVVDEQFF. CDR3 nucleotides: TGTGCCAGCAGCCTACAAGCGGGAGTAGTAGATGAGCAGTTCTTC.

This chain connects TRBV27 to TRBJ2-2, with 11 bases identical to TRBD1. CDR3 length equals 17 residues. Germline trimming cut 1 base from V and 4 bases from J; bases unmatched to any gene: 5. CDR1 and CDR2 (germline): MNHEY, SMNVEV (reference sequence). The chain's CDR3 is CASSLYGTGGITGELFF. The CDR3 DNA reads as TGTGCCAGCAGTTTATATGGGACAGGGGGGATCACCGGGGAGCTGTTTTTT.

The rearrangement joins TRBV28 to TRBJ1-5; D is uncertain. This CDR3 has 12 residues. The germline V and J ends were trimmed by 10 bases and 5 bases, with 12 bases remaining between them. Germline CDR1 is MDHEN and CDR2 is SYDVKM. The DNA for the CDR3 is TGTGCCATTCTAAGTGCCGATCAGCCCCAGCATTTT. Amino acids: CAILSADQPQHF.

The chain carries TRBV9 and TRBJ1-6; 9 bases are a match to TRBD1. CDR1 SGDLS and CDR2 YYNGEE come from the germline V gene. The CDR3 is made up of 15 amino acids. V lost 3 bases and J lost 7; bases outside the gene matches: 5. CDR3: CASSGRDRANSPLHF. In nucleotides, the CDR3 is TGTGCCAGCAGCGGAAGGGACAGGGCAAATTCACCCCTCCACTTT.

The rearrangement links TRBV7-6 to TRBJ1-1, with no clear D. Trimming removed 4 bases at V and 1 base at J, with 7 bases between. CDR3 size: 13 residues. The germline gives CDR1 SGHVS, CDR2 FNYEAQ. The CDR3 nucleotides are TGTGCCAGCAGCTCATTCAGGAACACTGAAGCTTTCTTT. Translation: CASSSFRNTEAFF.

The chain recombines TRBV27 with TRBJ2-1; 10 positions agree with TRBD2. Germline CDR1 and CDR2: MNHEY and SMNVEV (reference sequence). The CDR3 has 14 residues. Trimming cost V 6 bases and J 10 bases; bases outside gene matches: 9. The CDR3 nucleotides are TGTGCCAGCAGGGTAGCGGGGGGTTTTGAGGAGCAGTTCTTC. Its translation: CASRVAGGFEEQFF.

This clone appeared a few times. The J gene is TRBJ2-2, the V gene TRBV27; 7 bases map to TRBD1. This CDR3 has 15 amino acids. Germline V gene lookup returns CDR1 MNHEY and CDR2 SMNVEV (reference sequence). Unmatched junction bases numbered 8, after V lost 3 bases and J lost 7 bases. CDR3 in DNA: TGTGCCAGCAGTTTCGATCAGGGGGTAATCGGGGAGCTGTTTTTT. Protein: CASSFDQGVIGELFF.

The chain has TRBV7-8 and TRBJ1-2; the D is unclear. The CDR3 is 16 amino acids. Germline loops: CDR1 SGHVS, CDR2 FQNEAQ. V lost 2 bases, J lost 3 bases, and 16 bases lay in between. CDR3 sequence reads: CASSLTKRVGDYGYTF. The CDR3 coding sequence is TGTGCCAGCAGCTTAACAAAGAGGGTCGGCGACTATGGCTACACCTTC.

CDR3 nucleotides: TGTGCCAGCAGTTTGACTCTCACCAACACCGGGGAGCTGTTTTTT. Translating it yields CASSLTLTNTGELFF. This chain joins TRBV6-5 and TRBJ2-2; no firm D call. Germline-derived CDR1 and CDR2 are MNHEY and SVGAGI. The CDR3 consists of 15 residues. Trimming took off 4 bases at V and 2 bases at J, with 11 bases between the two ends.

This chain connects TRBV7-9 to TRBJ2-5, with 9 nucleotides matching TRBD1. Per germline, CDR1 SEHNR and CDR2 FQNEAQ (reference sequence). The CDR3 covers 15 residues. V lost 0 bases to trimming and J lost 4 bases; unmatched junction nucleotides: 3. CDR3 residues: CASSLAGQGGETQYF. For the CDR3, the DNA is TGTGCCAGCAGCTTAGCGGGACAGGGCGGAGAGACCCAGTACTTC.

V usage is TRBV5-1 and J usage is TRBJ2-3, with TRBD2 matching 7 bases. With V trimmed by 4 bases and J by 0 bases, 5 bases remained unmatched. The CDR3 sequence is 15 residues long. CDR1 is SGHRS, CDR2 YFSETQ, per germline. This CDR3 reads CASSPWGGSTDTQYF. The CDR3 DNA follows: TGCGCCAGCAGCCCCTGGGGGGGAAGCACAGATACGCAGTATTTT.

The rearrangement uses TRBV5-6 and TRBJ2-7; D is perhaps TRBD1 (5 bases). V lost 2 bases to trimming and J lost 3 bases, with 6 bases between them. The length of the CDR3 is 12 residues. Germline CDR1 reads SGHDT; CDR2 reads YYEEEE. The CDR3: CASSFRDYEQYF. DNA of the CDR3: TGTGCCAGCAGCTTCAGGGACTACGAGCAGTACTTC.